The clone carrying this T cell receptor (beta chain) has only a few counts. The target antigen is unknown. This sample was taken from a study of T-cell memory formation after mild COVID-19. Notes on the study in general: There were some responding clones in pre-infection memory, which suggested that cross-reactive memory had joined. The main location of contracting CD4+ clones was CM and EM, and that of contracting CD8+ clones was EMRA.

TCRdb redid the calling of the 5' RACE reads with MiXCR, one entry per CDR3 protein. The data hold roughly 310,000 distinct CDR3 sequences, with 15% to 20% observed a single time. The receptor's source is a man aged 18 to 29 who had mild COVID-19 (a few samples of this study predate the infection). Cell type and time point are not known. The sample consisted of PBMCs or a T cell subset sorted from them (not recorded which).

CDR3 protein: CASSPRRSSPNTDTQYF. CDR3 nucleotide sequence: TGTGCCAGCAGCCCCCGCAGGTCCTCTCCTAACACAGATACGCAGTATTTT. The chain couples TRBV9 to TRBJ2-3; D remains unclear. Trimming removed 4 bases from V and 2 bases from J, with 20 bases in between. The CDR3 loop spans 17 amino acids. The germline V gene has CDR1 SGDLS and CDR2 YYNGEE.